This T cell receptor beta chain was obtained from a study of T cells in Graves' hyperthyroidism and ophthalmopathy. Germline assignment: CDR1 SGHTA and CDR2 FQGTGA. The CDR3 has 13 residues. TCR beta CDR3 region amplification was performed from RNA transcripts. The TCR CDR3 was amplified in a first-round RT-PCR using the HTBI primer set. One entry per CDR3 protein, called by TCRdb with MiXCR from the multiplex PCR reads. Found here are over 250,000 distinct CDR3 sequences, about 18% of them singletons; the top ten hold around 55%. There are a few counts of this clonotype. Its antigen is undetermined. The junction departs from germline at one end; a sequencing error may be responsible. General study results and limits: Ophthalmopathy got predicted by the model a median 6.5 months before its onset. Most clonotypes expanded in the thyroid (above 0.001) were also present in blood.

For ophthalmopathy patients, the Clinical Activity Score was at least 3 and the NOSPECS grade at least 4; duration was under 3 months. A patient was excluded if there was uncontrolled infection, other autoimmune disease, pregnancy or lactation. The sample comprised blood. The V call is TRBV7-3, the J call TRBJ1-3; D possibly corresponds to TRBD1 (5 bases). The receptor's source is a woman aged 55-70 years with Graves' ophthalmopathy. The CDR3 nucleotides read TGTGCCAACAGCTTAGGGGCTGGAAACACCATATATTTT. It translates to CANSLGAGNTIYF.